This record concerns one T cell receptor (beta chain) sequence. Its cognate antigen is unknown. With V trimmed by 4 bases and J by 3 bases, 5 bases remained unmatched. The CDR3 is made up of 15 amino acids. Germline CDR1 MNHNY, CDR2 SVGAGI (reference sequence). Data came from immunoSEQ multiplex PCR; TCRdb stores just in-frame clones and leaves some out. The sample contains tens of thousands of clones, around 86% of which appear only once. The data originate from a study of lymphopenia after photon versus proton radiotherapy. Study results and limitations: Authors raise, but do not show, better survival with proton therapy. After the lymphocyte nadir, photon-treated repertoires showed oligoclonal expansion, especially of CD8+ Temra cells. Photon-treated patients lost naive T cells and TCR diversity; proton-treated stayed stable. A bigger post-nadir fall in TCR diversity correlated inversely with survival time in deceased patients.

The sequence was obtained from a man older than 75 with esophageal cancer. The specimen was peripheral blood, collected from a patient treated with proton-based radiotherapy. The chain couples TRBV6-6 to TRBJ1-5; TRBD1 agrees at 8 bases. CDR3 amino acids: CASSLDRASNQPQHF. The CDR3 DNA follows: TGTGCCAGCAGTTTGGACAGGGCCTCCAATCAGCCCCAGCATTTT.